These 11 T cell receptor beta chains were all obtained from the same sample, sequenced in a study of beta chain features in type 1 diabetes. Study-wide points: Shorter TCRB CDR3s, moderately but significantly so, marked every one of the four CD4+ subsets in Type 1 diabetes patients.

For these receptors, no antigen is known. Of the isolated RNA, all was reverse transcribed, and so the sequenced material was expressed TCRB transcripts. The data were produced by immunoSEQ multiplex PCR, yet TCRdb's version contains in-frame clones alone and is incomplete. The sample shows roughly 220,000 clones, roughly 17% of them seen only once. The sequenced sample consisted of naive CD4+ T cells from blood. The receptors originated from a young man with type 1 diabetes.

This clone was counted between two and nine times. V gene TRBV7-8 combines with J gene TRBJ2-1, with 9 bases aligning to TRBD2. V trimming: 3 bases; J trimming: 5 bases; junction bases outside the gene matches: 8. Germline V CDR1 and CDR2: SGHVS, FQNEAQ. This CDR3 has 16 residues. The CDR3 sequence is CASSLYWTSVDNEQFF. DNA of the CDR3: TGTGCCAGCAGCTTGTACTGGACTAGCGTCGACAATGAGCAGTTCTTC.

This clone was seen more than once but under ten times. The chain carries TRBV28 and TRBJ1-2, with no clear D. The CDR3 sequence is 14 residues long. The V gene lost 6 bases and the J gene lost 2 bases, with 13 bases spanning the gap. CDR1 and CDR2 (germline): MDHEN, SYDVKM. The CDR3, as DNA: TGTGCCAGCAGGCCACACAGCGGAAACTATGGCTACACCTTC. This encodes CASRPHSGNYGYTF.

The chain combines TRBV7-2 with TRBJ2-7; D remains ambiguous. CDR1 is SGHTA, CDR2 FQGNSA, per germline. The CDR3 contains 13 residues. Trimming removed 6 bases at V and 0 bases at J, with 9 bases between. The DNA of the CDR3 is TGTGCCAGCAGAGCTCCGAGCTCCTACGAGCAGTACTTC. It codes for CASRAPSSYEQYF.

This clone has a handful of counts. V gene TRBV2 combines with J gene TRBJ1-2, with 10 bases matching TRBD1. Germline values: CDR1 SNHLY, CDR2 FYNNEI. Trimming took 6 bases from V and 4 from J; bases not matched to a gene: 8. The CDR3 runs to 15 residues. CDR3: CASRWTGGIGYGYTF. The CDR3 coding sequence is TGTGCCAGCAGATGGACAGGGGGAATCGGCTATGGCTACACCTTC.

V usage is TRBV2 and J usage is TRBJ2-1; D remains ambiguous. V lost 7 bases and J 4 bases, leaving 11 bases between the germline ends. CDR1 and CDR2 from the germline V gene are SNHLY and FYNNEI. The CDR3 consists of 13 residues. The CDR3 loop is CASTEDGYNEQFF. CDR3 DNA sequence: TGTGCCAGCACCGAAGACGGATACAATGAGCAGTTCTTC.

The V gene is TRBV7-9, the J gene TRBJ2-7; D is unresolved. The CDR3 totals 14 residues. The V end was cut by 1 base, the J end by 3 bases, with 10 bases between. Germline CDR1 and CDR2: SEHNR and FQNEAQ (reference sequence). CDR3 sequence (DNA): TGTGCCAGCAGCTTAGTGGACCGAGACTACGAGCAGTACTTC. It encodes CASSLVDRDYEQYF.

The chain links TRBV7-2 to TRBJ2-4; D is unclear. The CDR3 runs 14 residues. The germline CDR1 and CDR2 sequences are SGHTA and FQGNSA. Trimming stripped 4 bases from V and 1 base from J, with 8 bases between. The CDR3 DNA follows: TGTGCCAGCAGCTCCGAGCCCGCCAAAAACATTCAGTACTTC. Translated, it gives CASSSEPAKNIQYF.

The CDR3 is CASSDRGQDYGYTF. CDR3 coding DNA: TGTGCCAGCAGCGACAGGGGGCAAGACTATGGCTACACCTTC. The chain is built from TRBV7-9 and TRBJ1-2, with TRBD1 matching 10 bases. CDR1 and CDR2 (germline): SEHNR, FQNEAQ (reference sequence). The CDR3 loop spans 14 amino acids. With 5 bases clipped from V and 3 bases from J, the junction kept 3 bases outside the gene matches.

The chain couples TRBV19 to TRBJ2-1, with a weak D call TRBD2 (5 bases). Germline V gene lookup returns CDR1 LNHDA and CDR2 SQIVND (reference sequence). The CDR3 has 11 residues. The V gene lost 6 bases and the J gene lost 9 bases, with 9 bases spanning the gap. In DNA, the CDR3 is TGTGCCAGTAGCACTAGATTTGAGCAGTTCTTC. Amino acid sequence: CASSTRFEQFF.

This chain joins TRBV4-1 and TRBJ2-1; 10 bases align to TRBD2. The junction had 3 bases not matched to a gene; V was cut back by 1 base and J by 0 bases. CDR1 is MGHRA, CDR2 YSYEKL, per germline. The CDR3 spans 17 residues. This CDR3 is CASSQGLAGLSYNEQFF. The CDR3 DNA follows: TGCGCCAGCAGCCAAGGACTAGCGGGCCTCTCCTACAATGAGCAGTTCTTC.

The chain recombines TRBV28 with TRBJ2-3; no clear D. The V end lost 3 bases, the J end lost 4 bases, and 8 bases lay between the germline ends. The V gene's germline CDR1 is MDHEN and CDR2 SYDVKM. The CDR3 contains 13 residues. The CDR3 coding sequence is TGTGCCAGCAGTTTCCCGAACGCAGATACGCAGTATTTT. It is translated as CASSFPNADTQYF.